The rows below give T cell receptor beta chains drawn from one sample of a study of radiation and T cells in renal cell carcinoma. Produced via immunoSEQ multiplex PCR; TCRdb's table is partial and in-frame only. The sample contains 45,000 to 65,000 clones, just under 80% of which appear only once. The material sequenced was blood, taken from a patient whose treatment included radiotherapy and nephrectomy. The receptors originated from a man in his 60s with renal cell carcinoma. CDR3s include the opening cysteine and the closing phenylalanine or tryptophan. The order of the fields is CDR3 protein, CDR3 DNA, J gene, D gene, V gene, clone size. A D gene is named only where the DNA matches it firmly. A row's size may be missing; if present it is once, few, many or a size class.

CASSSGQGANYEQYF TGTGCCAGCAGTTCCGGGCAGGGGGCAAACTACGAGCAGTACTTC TRBJ2-7 TRBD1 TRBV7-9 NA
CASSARTSDQETQYF TGTGCCAGCAGCGCCCGGACTAGCGACCAAGAGACCCAGTACTTC TRBJ2-5 TRBD2 TRBV4-2 NA
CASSPGHLGEKLFF TGTGCCAGCAGCCCCGGACATCTTGGTGAAAAACTGTTTTTT TRBJ1-4 NA TRBV6-5 once
CASSQQAGGGLGTQYF TGTGCCAGCAGCCAGCAAGCGGGAGGGGGTCTAGGGACCCAGTACTTC TRBJ2-5 TRBD2 TRBV7-7 NA
CATSRGVSGSLSYNEQFF TGTGCCACCAGCAGAGGGGTTAGCGGGAGTTTGTCCTACAATGAGCAGTTCTTC TRBJ2-1 TRBD2 TRBV15 NA
CASSLRLAGNTDTQYF TGTGCCAGCAGCCTCAGACTAGCGGGGAACACAGATACGCAGTATTTT TRBJ2-3 TRBD2 TRBV7-9 NA
CASGRTSMSSTDTQYF TGTGCCAGCGGACGCACCTCTATGAGTAGCACAGATACGCAGTATTTT TRBJ2-3 NA TRBV6-6 NA
CASSLAGGPRDTGELFF TGCGCCAGCAGCCTAGCGGGAGGGCCCCGCGACACCGGGGAGCTGTTTTTT TRBJ2-2 TRBD2 TRBV5-1 NA
CASSLTPAGPGETQYF TGTGCCAGCAGCTTGACTCCAGCAGGGCCGGGGGAGACCCAGTACTTC TRBJ2-5 NA TRBV7-3 NA
CAWKQGHEQFF TGTGCCTGGAAACAGGGACATGAGCAGTTCTTC TRBJ2-1 NA TRBV30 NA
CASSFFTSGGLSYEQYF TGCGCCAGCAGCTTTTTCACTAGCGGGGGGCTCTCCTACGAGCAGTACTTC TRBJ2-7 TRBD2 TRBV5-1 NA
CASSYRRVGRETQYF TGTGCCAGCAGCTATCGCAGGGTTGGTCGAGAGACCCAGTACTTC TRBJ2-5 NA TRBV7-9 NA
CASSPSDPPNYGYTF TGCGCCAGCAGCCCTTCCGACCCGCCGAACTATGGCTACACCTTC TRBJ1-2 NA TRBV5-1 NA
CASAAGQGNTGELFF TGTGCCAGCGCCGCGGGACAGGGGAACACCGGGGAGCTGTTTTTT TRBJ2-2 TRBD1 TRBV2 NA
CASSNQGAAGNTIYF TGTGCCAGTAGTAATCAGGGGGCGGCTGGAAACACCATATATTTT TRBJ1-3 TRBD1 TRBV19 once
CASSFNKEGLAGADTQYF TGTGCCAGTAGTTTCAACAAGGAGGGCCTAGCGGGAGCAGATACGCAGTATTTT TRBJ2-3 TRBD2 TRBV19 NA
CASSRDLNYGYTF TGTGCCAGCAGCAGGGATCTTAACTATGGCTACACCTTC TRBJ1-2 NA TRBV6-5 NA
CASSQDAGGRAQYF TGCGCCAGCAGCCAAGACGCCGGGGGCAGGGCCCAGTACTTC TRBJ2-5 NA TRBV4-3 once
CASSLAPGGSNTEAFF TGCGCCAGCAGCTTGGCTCCGGGGGGGTCGAACACTGAAGCTTTCTTT TRBJ1-1 NA TRBV5-1 once
CASRVDSNEKLFF TGTGCCAGCAGGGTCGATTCGAATGAAAAACTGTTTTTT TRBJ1-4 NA TRBV6-1 NA
CASKGLAGVPGELFF TGTGCCAGTAAGGGACTAGCGGGGGTACCTGGGGAGCTGTTTTTT TRBJ2-2 TRBD2 TRBV19 NA
CATSRDLGRRGTGELFF TGTGCCACCAGCAGAGATCTTGGCCGGCGGGGCACCGGGGAGCTGTTTTTT TRBJ2-2 NA TRBV15 NA
CASSGGLSDTQYF TGTGCCAGCAGCGGGGGCTTATCAGATACGCAGTATTTT TRBJ2-3 NA TRBV7-7 NA
CASSLSGSAANTEAFF TGTGCCAGCAGCTTGTCAGGCTCGGCAGCCAACACTGAAGCTTTCTTT TRBJ1-1 NA TRBV5-5 NA
CASSPRGDTEAFF TGTGCCAGCAGCCCTAGGGGGGACACTGAAGCTTTCTTT TRBJ1-1 NA TRBV7-6 NA
CASSVSGPSYNEQFF TGTGCCAGCAGCGTTAGCGGGCCCTCCTACAATGAGCAGTTCTTC TRBJ2-1 TRBD2 TRBV7-8 NA
CASSEIEQYF TGTGCCAGCAGTGAAATCGAGCAGTACTTC TRBJ2-7 NA TRBV2 NA
CASSARLAGGTDTQYF TGTGCCAGCAGTGCCCGACTAGCGGGGGGCACAGATACGCAGTATTTT TRBJ2-3 TRBD2 TRBV6-1 NA
CASSLSPVDTQYF TGTGCCAGCAGTCTATCCCCAGTGGATACGCAGTATTTT TRBJ2-3 NA TRBV7-7 NA
CASSSWTSEYNEQFF TGTGCCAGTAGCTCATGGACTAGCGAATACAATGAGCAGTTCTTC TRBJ2-1 TRBD2 TRBV19 NA
CASNDRADYGYTF TGCGCCAGCAATGACAGGGCAGACTATGGCTACACCTTC TRBJ1-2 TRBD1 TRBV10-2 NA
CAWSSRQGKGYTF TGTGCCTGGAGTAGCCGGCAGGGTAAGGGCTACACCTTC TRBJ1-2 NA TRBV30 NA
CASSHEAPGQPQHF TGTGCCAGCAGCCACGAGGCTCCTGGTCAGCCCCAGCATTTT TRBJ1-5 NA TRBV11-2 NA
CASSAPKTLAGATDTQYF TGTGCCAGCAGCGCTCCCAAAACACTAGCGGGGGCGACAGATACGCAGTATTTT TRBJ2-3 TRBD2 TRBV9 NA
CASSVAGHNQPQHF TGTGCCAGCAGCGTGGCGGGACACAATCAGCCCCAGCATTTT TRBJ1-5 NA TRBV9 NA
CASSVAGRSDSPLHF TGTGCCAGCAGCGTAGCGGGACGAAGTGATTCACCCCTCCACTTT TRBJ1-6 NA TRBV9 once
CASSVGMSGGHQFF TGTGCCAGCAGCGTAGGAATGAGCGGGGGGCACCAGTTCTTC TRBJ2-1 TRBD2 TRBV9 few
CASSEGPGGTGELFF TGTGCCAGCAGTGAGGGCCCAGGGGGTACCGGGGAGCTGTTTTTT TRBJ2-2 TRBD1 TRBV2 NA
CASSIPPHTEAFF TGTGCCAGTAGTATACCACCTCACACTGAAGCTTTCTTT TRBJ1-1 NA TRBV19 few
CASSTQGPRAYTEAFF TGCGCCAGCAGCACACAGGGGCCCCGGGCATACACTGAAGCTTTCTTT TRBJ1-1 TRBD1 TRBV5-1 NA
CAISLGPRQNEQFF TGTGCCATCAGCCTCGGACCGCGTCAGAATGAGCAGTTCTTC TRBJ2-1 NA TRBV10-3 NA
CASSYGGGIAYNEQFF TGTGCCAGCAGTTACGGGGGAGGGATCGCCTACAATGAGCAGTTCTTC TRBJ2-1 TRBD2 TRBV6-6 NA
CASGTGNQPQHF TGTGCCAGCGGGACAGGCAATCAGCCCCAGCATTTT TRBJ1-5 TRBD1 TRBV6-1 once
CASSLGVNTQYF TGTGCCAGCAGCCTTGGGGTTAATACACAGTATTTT TRBJ2-3 NA TRBV7-9 NA
CASSIVDVTNYGYTF TGTGCCAGTAGTATAGTTGACGTAACTAACTATGGCTACACCTTC TRBJ1-2 NA TRBV19 NA
CASSSAGGYGYTF TGTGCCAGCAGTTCGGCAGGGGGCTATGGCTACACCTTC TRBJ1-2 TRBD1 TRBV25-1 NA
CASSLGGQGYGYTF TGTGCCAGCAGCTTAGGAGGACAGGGGTATGGCTACACCTTC TRBJ1-2 TRBD1 TRBV11-2 NA
CASSQENWVAGGNNEQFF TGTGCCAGCAGCCAAGAAAACTGGGTAGCGGGAGGTAACAATGAGCAGTTCTTC TRBJ2-1 TRBD2 TRBV14 NA
CASSQGQEYYGYTF TGCGCCAGCAGCCAAGGACAGGAGTACTATGGCTACACCTTC TRBJ1-2 NA TRBV4-1 NA
CASSLEDQGNTIYF TGCGCCAGCAGCTTGGAGGACCAAGGAAACACCATATATTTT TRBJ1-3 NA TRBV5-1 NA
CASSLGTSTDTQYF TGCGCCAGCAGCTTGGGTACTAGCACAGATACGCAGTATTTT TRBJ2-3 NA TRBV5-1 NA
CASSISGTSLPGYTF TGTGCCAGTAGTATATCCGGGACTTCTCTCCCAGGCTACACCTTC TRBJ1-2 NA TRBV19 once